The rows below give T cell receptor beta chains drawn from one sample of a study of cytomegalovirus exposure and HLA in healthy donors. Profiling relied on immunoSEQ multiplex PCR, and the TCRdb table lists in-frame clones only, not all of them. The sample has some 120,000 clones; 75% to 90% are singletons. Specimen: PBMCs. All receptors derive from a woman aged 18-35 years in good health and CMV-seronegative. The CDR3 runs from the conserved cysteine through the conserved F or W. D genes are given only for firm matches. Some rows have no size entry. The others give once, few or many, or a class for an expanded clone.

d_gene	j_gene	v_gene	abundance	CDR3nt	CDR3aa
.	TRBJ1-5	TRBV5-1	.	TGCGCCAGCAGCTTGAAGACAGGTGATCAGCCCCAGCATTTT	CASSLKTGDQPQHF
.	TRBJ2-1	TRBV29-1	.	TGCAGCGTTGAGGGAGGCAGCTCCTACAATGAGCAGTTCTTC	CSVEGGSSYNEQFF
.	TRBJ1-5	TRBV28	.	TGTGCCAGCAGTTTCCAAGACAGACAGCCCCAGCATTTT	CASSFQDRQPQHF
TRBD1	TRBJ1-2	TRBV6-5	few	TGTGCCAGCAGTTCCTTGGACAGGACTAACTATGGCTACACCTTC	CASSSLDRTNYGYTF
.	TRBJ2-3	TRBV7-9	.	TGTGCCAGCAGTCCTCGGGGCACAGATACGCAGTATTTT	CASSPRGTDTQYF
.	TRBJ2-1	TRBV5-4	.	TGTGCCAGCAGCTTGAGGGGGGGCAATGAGCAGTTCTTC	CASSLRGGNEQFF
.	TRBJ1-1	TRBV10-1	.	TGCGCCAGCACGGATCCAGGAAGGACTGAAGCTTTCTTT	CASTDPGRTEAFF
.	TRBJ2-7	TRBV28	.	TGTGCCAGCAGTTTGACGACGACACCATTCCACGAGCAGTACTTC	CASSLTTTPFHEQYF
.	TRBJ1-1	TRBV7-9	few	TGTGCCAGCAGCCCCTTAGTTGGGGGCCCTAATGAAGCTTTCTTT	CASSPLVGGPNEAFF
TRBD2	TRBJ2-7	TRBV13	.	TGTGCCAGCAGCTTAGGGGGTAGCGGGAGATACGAGCAGTACTTC	CASSLGGSGRYEQYF
.	TRBJ2-1	TRBV25-1	.	TGTGCCAGCAGTGAAGTCGACAATGAGCAGTTCTTC	CASSEVDNEQFF
TRBD1	TRBJ1-2	TRBV5-1	.	TGCGCCAGCAGCTTGGTTCGGACAGGGGGATTTGGCTACACCTTC	CASSLVRTGGFGYTF
TRBD2	TRBJ2-5	TRBV13	.	TGTGCCAGCAGCCCCCAAGAAGGTGATAGCGGGGCGACTGAGACCCAGTACTTC	CASSPQEGDSGATETQYF
.	TRBJ1-3	TRBV9	.	TGTGCCAGCAGCGTAGAACAGGGTTCTGGAAACACCATATATTTT	CASSVEQGSGNTIYF
.	TRBJ1-2	TRBV7-9	.	TGTGCCAGCAGCTTAGTAGACAGGCTCTATGGCTACACCTTC	CASSLVDRLYGYTF
TRBD1	TRBJ2-1	TRBV6-5	.	TGTGCCAGCAGTTACCTCCGGGACAGGGGGCAGTATGAGCAGTTCTTC	CASSYLRDRGQYEQFF
TRBD2	TRBJ2-1	TRBV30	.	TGTGCCTGGGAGACTAGCGGGAGCAATGAGCAGTTCTTC	CAWETSGSNEQFF
TRBD2	TRBJ2-7	TRBV28	.	TGTGCCAGCAGTTCCATCCCGACTAGCGGGAGATCCTACGAGCAGTACTTC	CASSSIPTSGRSYEQYF
TRBD2	TRBJ2-1	TRBV18	once	TGTGCCAGCTCACCCTCCCTAGCGGGACTCTACAATGAGCAGTTCTTC	CASSPSLAGLYNEQFF
.	TRBJ1-2	TRBV7-9	.	TGTGCCAGCAGCTTAGTTCCCCTCTTTGGCTACACCTTC	CASSLVPLFGYTF
TRBD1	TRBJ1-6	TRBV6-1	.	TGTGCCAGCATCCGACAGGGGAGGAATTCACCCCTCCACTTT	CASIRQGRNSPLHF
TRBD1	TRBJ2-5	TRBV15	.	TGTGCCACCAGCAGGGACACAGGGGGCGGAGAGACCCAGTACTTC	CATSRDTGGGETQYF
TRBD2	TRBJ2-5	TRBV6-1	.	TGTGCCAGCAGTGTTTCGGCTAGCGGGAAAGAGACCCAGTACTTC	CASSVSASGKETQYF
TRBD1	TRBJ2-3	TRBV27	.	TGTGCCAGCAGCTCCGGGACAGGCCACACAGATACGCAGTATTTT	CASSSGTGHTDTQYF
TRBD1	TRBJ1-6	TRBV27	.	TGTGCCAGCAGCCCCCAAACAGGGGTAATTAATTCACCCCTCCACTTT	CASSPQTGVINSPLHF
.	TRBJ1-5	TRBV2	few	TGTGCCAGCAGGAGGGATCAGCCCCAGCATTTT	CASRRDQPQHF
TRBD2	TRBJ2-7	TRBV13	few	TGTGCCAGCAGCCCGGGGGGACTAGCGGTCTACGAGCAGTACTTC	CASSPGGLAVYEQYF
TRBD2	TRBJ2-2	TRBV6-1	.	TGTGCCAGCAGTGAAATAGCGGGATTGGGGACCGGGGAGCTGTTTTTT	CASSEIAGLGTGELFF
.	TRBJ1-6	TRBV7-9	.	TGTGCCAGCAGCTTAGGACAGTCTCCTTCACCCCTCCACTTT	CASSLGQSPSPLHF
.	TRBJ1-2	TRBV11-2	.	TGTGCCAGCAGCCCCGGCGGGGGTGGAAACTATGGCTACACCTTC	CASSPGGGGNYGYTF
TRBD1	TRBJ1-2	TRBV28	.	TGTGCCATACCTCAGGGGGCGAATGGCTACACCTTC	CAIPQGANGYTF
TRBD2	TRBJ2-1	TRBV12-5	.	TGTGCTAGTGGTTTGGTACTTAATAGCGGGGACCCCTACAATGAGCAGTTCTTC	CASGLVLNSGDPYNEQFF
TRBD1	TRBJ1-2	TRBV10-2	.	TGCGCCAGCAGTGGAGGACAGGGTATTCGAAACTATGGCTACACCTTC	CASSGGQGIRNYGYTF
TRBD2	TRBJ2-3	TRBV30	.	TGTGCCTGGAGTGTAGGACTAGCGAGGACAGATACGCAGTATTTT	CAWSVGLARTDTQYF
.	TRBJ2-1	TRBV6-1	.	TGTGCCAGCGCTCCTCGACAGGCTTGGAATGAGCAGTTCTTC	CASAPRQAWNEQFF
.	TRBJ1-3	TRBV25-1	.	TGTGCCAGCAGCCCCGCGGGGGTTGCTGGAAACACCATATATTTT	CASSPAGVAGNTIYF
TRBD2	TRBJ2-4	TRBV15	.	TGTGCCACCAGCAGAGAGGGAGGGAGCATTCAGTACTTC	CATSREGGSIQYF
.	TRBJ2-4	TRBV18	.	TGTGCCAGCTCCCCCGAGGCCGAGAACATTCAGTACTTC	CASSPEAENIQYF
.	TRBJ2-1	TRBV4-1	.	TGCGCCAGCAGCCAAGCGGGCGGGGTCAGGGTCAATGAGCAGTTCTTC	CASSQAGGVRVNEQFF
.	TRBJ1-2	TRBV6-5	few	TGTGCCAGCAGTCCCCCAGGGTTTTTTGGCTACACCTTC	CASSPPGFFGYTF
.	TRBJ2-3	TRBV7-9	.	TGTGCCAGCAGCCCTTCGACAGGTGGGACAGATACGCAGTATTTT	CASSPSTGGTDTQYF
.	TRBJ2-5	TRBV28	.	TGTGCCAGCAGTCTAGAAGGCCCCCCGCAGACCCAGTACTTC	CASSLEGPPQTQYF
.	TRBJ2-1	TRBV28	.	TGTGCCAGCAGTAACCCCCAGGGCCCGAAGCAGTTCTTC	CASSNPQGPKQFF
.	TRBJ2-5	TRBV7-2	.	TGTGCCAGCAGCTTAAATCCAGGGGCGGGAGAGACCCAGTACTTC	CASSLNPGAGETQYF
.	TRBJ2-5	TRBV4-3	few	TGCGCCAGCAGCCAAACAGGGGTGGGGGGCCAAGAGACCCAGTACTTC	CASSQTGVGGQETQYF
.	TRBJ2-3	TRBV5-5	few	TGTGCCAGCAGCTTGGACAGACCCCCCACAGATACGCAGTATTTT	CASSLDRPPTDTQYF
TRBD1	TRBJ1-4	TRBV28	.	TGTGCCAGCAGTACTTTGGACAGGGATCCTAATGAAAAACTGTTTTTT	CASSTLDRDPNEKLFF
.	TRBJ1-3	TRBV6-5	.	TGTGCCAGCAGTTATGGCAGGTCTGGAAACACCATATATTTT	CASSYGRSGNTIYF
.	TRBJ1-1	TRBV5-1	.	TGCGCCAGCAGCTTGTTCTGGTCGGGGAACACTGAAGCTTTCTTT	CASSLFWSGNTEAFF
TRBD1	TRBJ2-3	TRBV5-3	.	TGTGCCAGAAGCTTGGAAGGGTGTGTAGGGGGCCGGGGTACGCAGTATTTT	CARSLEGCVGGRGTQYF
.	TRBJ2-5	TRBV21-1	.	TGTGCCAGCAGCAGCGACAGGGGCCCCCGGCAGCCGTACCAAGAGACCCAGTACTTC	CASSSDRGPRQPYQETQYF
TRBD1	TRBJ1-2	TRBV28	.	TGTGCCAGCAGTTTATTGGGACAGGGGTCGGTAAACTATGGCTACACCTTC	CASSLLGQGSVNYGYTF
.	TRBJ2-1	TRBV30	.	TGTGCCTGGAGTCTCCGGGGGGCCCCCGGTGAGCAGTTCTTC	CAWSLRGAPGEQFF
.	TRBJ1-5	TRBV18	.	TGTGCCAGCTCCCCTGACGGGAATCAGCCCCAGCATTTT	CASSPDGNQPQHF
.	TRBJ1-1	TRBV28	.	TGTGCCAGCAGTTTGCAGAGGCGACCCAGGGGCTGGATCAACACTGAAGCTTTCTTT	CASSLQRRPRGWINTEAFF
.	TRBJ2-7	TRBV5-6	.	TGTGCCAGCAGCTTGGGTGGGCAGGCGTCCCTTTACGAGCAGTACTTC	CASSLGGQASLYEQYF
.	TRBJ2-2	TRBV6-5	.	TGTGCCAGCAGTACCCCTCCCCCGAGGCGGGAGCTGTTTTTT	CASSTPPPRRELFF